These 20 T cell receptor beta chains originate from one sample sequenced in a study of cytomegalovirus exposure and HLA in healthy donors. PCR was performed using 60 Vbeta and 13 Jbeta primers. Assay: immunoSEQ multiplex PCR; the TCRdb copy retains only in-frame clones and omits some. In the table there are 70,000 to 90,000 clones, around 76% of which are singletons. The sequenced sample was PBMCs. Every receptor here comes from a male donor in good health and CMV-seropositive.

The genes are TRBV9 and TRBJ2-7; maybe TRBD1 (6 bases). Deletions cut 0 bases from V and 6 bases from J, with 16 bases between. Germline V gene sequence: CDR1 SGDLS, CDR2 YYNGEE. The CDR3 totals 15 residues. CDR3 DNA sequence: TGTGCCAGCAGCGTAGGACCCACAGGGATAGGCGAGCAGTACTTC. Its protein is CASSVGPTGIGEQYF.

The chain joins TRBV4-2 to TRBJ1-3; tentative D call: TRBD1 (5 bases). The CDR3 sequence is 15 residues long. The germline CDR1 and CDR2 sequences are LGHNA and YNFKEQ. The ends were cut back, 4 bases at V and 0 bases at J, with 10 bases in the middle. This chain's CDR3 is CASSRDGGSGNTIYF. CDR3 bases: TGTGCCAGCAGCCGGGACGGGGGCTCTGGAAACACCATATATTTT.

V and J are TRBV7-8 and TRBJ1-2; tentative D call: TRBD1 (5 bases). CDR1 and CDR2 (germline): SGHVS, FQNEAQ. This CDR3 spans 14 amino acids. The V end lost 1 base, the J end lost 4 bases, and 10 bases lay between the germline ends. For the CDR3, the DNA is TGTGCCAGCAGCTTAGTGGACATGGGCTATGGCTACACCTTC. It encodes CASSLVDMGYGYTF.

This chain links TRBV4-2 with TRBJ2-1, with 9 bases matching TRBD2. Per the germline V gene, CDR1 is LGHNA and CDR2 is YNFKEQ. The CDR3 has 17 amino acids. J lost 5 bases, V lost 0 bases, and 8 bases had no gene match. The CDR3 DNA reads TGTGCCAGCAGCCAAGAGGCGTGGCTAGCGGGAAACAATGAGCAGTTCTTC. Protein product: CASSQEAWLAGNNEQFF.

The chain combines TRBV7-6 with TRBJ2-3; the match to TRBD2 covers 9 bases. CDR3 size: 15 residues. Germline V gene data show CDR1 as SGHVS and CDR2 as FNYEAQ. J gave up 2 bases and V 5 bases, and 5 bases lay outside the gene matches. CDR3 DNA: TGTGCCAGCAGCCTTAGCGGGGGACCCACAGATACGCAGTATTTT. Its translation is CASSLSGGPTDTQYF.

This clone was counted once. The V gene is TRBV14, the J gene TRBJ2-3; the match to TRBD2 covers 10 bases. Germline V gives CDR1 SGHDN, CDR2 FVKESK. With 4 bases clipped from V and 2 bases from J, the junction kept 3 bases outside the gene matches. The CDR3 spans 15 residues. DNA of the CDR3: TGTGCCAGCAGCCGCGGACTAGCGGCCACAGATACGCAGTATTTT. This sequence encodes CASSRGLAATDTQYF.

The rearrangement joins TRBV13 to TRBJ1-1; D may be TRBD1 (5 bases). V lost 6 bases to trimming and J lost 5 bases, with 16 bases between them. Germline loops: CDR1 PRHDT, CDR2 FYEKMQ (reference sequence). CDR3 length: 14 residues. The CDR3 DNA reads as TGTGCCAGCAGACCAAGTCCCCGGGGGACTGAAGCTTTCTTT. It yields the protein CASRPSPRGTEAFF.

The V and J genes are TRBV1 and TRBJ2-5; the table assigns TRBD2, which was not confirmed against the DNA. TRBV1 is an annotated pseudogene. This CDR3 contains 13 residues. The CDR3: CTSSPSGIETQYF. The CDR3 coding sequence is TGCACCAGCAGCCCTAGCGGGATAGAGACCCAGTACTTC.

Here the CDR3 reads CASSRTGDTEAFF. The CDR3 coding sequence is TGTGCCAGCAGCCGTACAGGGGACACTGAAGCTTTCTTT. The gene calls are TRBV7-3 and TRBJ1-1; 7 positions match TRBD1. CDR3 length: 13 residues. J lost 3 bases, V lost 5 bases, and 3 bases had no gene match. Per the germline V gene, CDR1 is SGHTA and CDR2 is FQGTGA.

The chain is built from TRBV5-8 and TRBJ1-5; possibly TRBD1 for D (5 bases). CDR3 length: 14 residues. The V and J ends lost 1 base and 7 bases respectively, with 12 bases between them. In germline, CDR1 is SGHTS, CDR2 YDEGEE. DNA of the CDR3: TGTGCCAGCAGCTTGAAGCAGGGAAGGCAGCCCCAGCATTTT. This codes for CASSLKQGRQPQHF.

The chain employs TRBV7-6 and TRBJ2-5, with D possibly TRBD1 on 5 matching bases. The J call may be incorrect, as the DNA end agrees better with TRBJ2-7. This CDR3 spans 15 amino acids. Germline CDR1 SGHVS, CDR2 FNYEAQ. This CDR3 reads CASSLGPVGAYEQYF. CDR3 DNA sequence: TGTGCCAGCAGCTTAGGACCGGTAGGGGCCTACGAGCAGTACTTC.

This chain links TRBV6-6 with TRBJ1-3; the D gene is possibly TRBD1 (5 bases). This CDR3 region has 15 residues. The V gene's germline CDR1 is MNHNY and CDR2 SVGAGI (reference sequence). Trimming left V 6 bases short and J 0 bases short, with 12 bases between. The CDR3 region is CASRAGLHSGNTIYF. The CDR3 coding sequence is TGTGCCAGCAGGGCGGGACTCCACTCTGGAAACACCATATATTTT.

This clone showed up just once. This rearrangement joins TRBV11-3 to TRBJ2-3, with 10 bases that match TRBD1. This CDR3 contains 17 residues. The junction had 10 bases not matched to a gene; V was cut back by 5 bases and J by 2 bases. Germline CDR1 reads SGHNT; CDR2 reads YENEEA. CDR3 bases: TGTGCCAGCAGCCAACGTGCTGGGACAGGGGTCACAGATACGCAGTATTTT. It yields the protein CASSQRAGTGVTDTQYF.

The V gene is TRBV27, the J gene TRBJ2-2; 7 nucleotides match TRBD2. Germline lookup yields CDR1 MNHEY and CDR2 SMNVEV (reference sequence). There are 15 residues in the CDR3. V lost 7 bases, J lost 7 bases, and 12 bases stayed unmatched. The CDR3, as DNA: TGTGCCAGCACCCCGAGGCGGGGAGGGGACGGGGAGCTGTTTTTT. Encoded protein: CASTPRRGGDGELFF.

This chain uses TRBV5-8 with TRBJ1-5; the D gene is possibly TRBD1 (5 bases). CDR3 size: 16 residues. Germline V CDR1 and CDR2: SGHTS, YDEGEE. Trimming stripped 4 bases from V and 2 bases from J, with 16 bases between. CDR3 DNA sequence: TGTGCCAGCAGCGCGGGAGGGGCTCCAGGCAATCAGCCCCAGCATTTT. Protein sequence: CASSAGGAPGNQPQHF.

The chain recombines TRBV5-1 with TRBJ1-1, with D possibly matching TRBD1 (6 bases). Between the trimmed V and J ends, which lost 1 base and 1 base, there was a span of 14 bases. CDR3 length: 16 amino acids. Germline V gene lookup returns CDR1 SGHRS and CDR2 YFSETQ. CDR3 amino acids: CASSLRSGTQNTEAFF. DNA for the CDR3: TGCGCCAGCAGCTTGAGAAGCGGGACACAGAACACTGAAGCTTTCTTT.

This sequence joins TRBV30 and TRBJ1-1; D remains unclear. CDR1 and CDR2 from the germline V gene are GTSNPN and SVGIG (reference sequence). V was cut by 3 bases and J by 2 bases, with 22 bases left in between. The CDR3 is 17 residues long. The CDR3 coding sequence is TGTGCCTGGAGCGTCGAAAGATTCAGAAGAACAAACACTGAAGCTTTCTTT. Protein: CAWSVERFRRTNTEAFF.

This clone was counted a few times. The CDR3 bases are TGTGCCAGCAGTTACTGGGGCGGGGGGTACAATGAGCAGTTCTTC. Its protein product is CASSYWGGGYNEQFF. The V gene is TRBV6-5, the J gene TRBJ2-1; 8 bases line up with TRBD2. Germline CDR1 and CDR2: MNHEY and SVGAGI. V lost 1 base to trimming and J lost 4 bases; unmatched junction nucleotides: 3. The CDR3 runs to 15 residues.

The genes are TRBV4-1 and TRBJ2-5; 9 nucleotides match TRBD1. CDR1 is MGHRA, CDR2 YSYEKL, per germline. This CDR3 comprises 14 residues. Germline trimming cut 5 bases from V and 9 bases from J; bases unmatched to any gene: 10. This chain's CDR3 is CASSSPGTGKAQYF. CDR3 DNA: TGCGCCAGCAGCTCTCCCGGGACAGGGAAAGCCCAGTACTTC.

This clone was observed a few times. The CDR3 protein is CASSLGQGNTDTQYF. In DNA, the CDR3 is TGCGCCAGCAGCCTGGGACAGGGGAACACAGATACGCAGTATTTT. V and J are TRBV5-1 and TRBJ2-3; 10 bases are a match to TRBD1. The V gene end was trimmed by 4 bases and the J gene end by 2 bases; junction bases not matched to a gene: 4. The CDR3 length is 15 residues. The V gene's germline CDR1 is SGHRS and CDR2 YFSETQ.